This T cell receptor (beta chain) appears in the sequencing data of a study of Ad26.COV2.S vaccination and SARS-CoV-2 variants. V gave up 0 bases and J gave up 8 bases, with 11 bases separating them. CDR1 is SGHRS and CDR2 is YFSETQ in the germline V gene. CDR3 length equals 13 residues. The protocol was immunoSEQ multiplex PCR, while the TCRdb copy is restricted to in-frame clones and leaves out a portion. Here the sample spans 400,000 to 450,000 clones, 80% to 95% being singletons. Concerning this clone itself: As yet, its antigen is unknown.

The treatment denotes: some 20 received Ad26.COV2.S at low or high dose, single or two shots; roughly five received placebo; per-sample allocation not given. Specimens were obtained on day 63 following the first vaccine or placebo injection. Findings and caveats of the study: Vaccine and placebo groups showed comparable non-spike TCR breadth.

This TCR derives from a person between 18 and 59 years old who received the Ad26.COV2.S COVID-19 vaccine or a placebo. This sample comprised peripheral blood, obtained in a trial of Ad26.COV2.S vaccine versus placebo. The chain links TRBV5-1 to TRBJ1-1; D may be TRBD1 (5 bases). Written as DNA, the CDR3 is TGCGCCAGCAGCTTGGACAGGAACCACGAAGCTTTCTTT. It specifies CASSLDRNHEAFF.